This TCR beta chain comes out of a study of beta chain features in type 1 diabetes. This clone showed up just a few times. Its antigen is not identified. Germline CDR1 is LNHDA and CDR2 is SQIVND (reference sequence). This CDR3 region has 12 residues. V was trimmed by 5 bases and J by 5 bases, leaving 6 bases between them. Isolated RNA was reverse transcribed in full, so expressed TCRB transcripts were sequenced. The repertoire was sequenced with immunoSEQ multiplex PCR; TCRdb's copy has only in-frame clones and lacks some. The sample comprises some 290,000 clones, around an eighth of which are singletons, and 0.015% to 0.02% rests with the top ten. Study-wide points: VDJ junctions sequenced from type 1 diabetes patients showed fewer insertions and more deletions. Cells with high TCR expression could be over-represented by cDNA sequencing. Type 1 diabetes patients showed a moderate but significant shortening of TCRB CDR3s in all four CD4+ subsets.

The specimen was naive CD4+ T cells from blood. The receptor's source is a man aged 30-40 years with type 1 diabetes. The chain carries TRBV19 and TRBJ2-2; D gene uncertain. The CDR3 region has the DNA TGTGCCAGTAGTGGGCATACCGGGGAGCTGTTTTTT. It is translated as CASSGHTGELFF. Supplemented by reference TRBV19 and TRBJ2-2, the full variable domain reads DGGITQSPKYLFRKEGQNVTLSCEQNLNHDAMYWYRQDPGQGLRLIYYSQIVNDFQKGDIAEGYSVSREKKESFPLTVTSAQKNPTAFYLCASSGHTGELFFGEGSRLTVL.